Below, 29 T cell receptor beta chains from the same sample are listed, as sequenced in a study of beta chain features in type 1 diabetes. The entirety of the isolated RNA underwent reverse transcription, so expressed TCRB transcripts were sequenced. Data came from immunoSEQ multiplex PCR; TCRdb stores just in-frame clones and leaves some out. The sample shows roughly 450,000 clones, approximately 14% of them seen only once. Sequenced sample: naive CD4+ T cells from blood. The receptors derive from a man aged 25 to 40 in good health.

This clone was detected ten times or more. This rearrangement joins TRBV14 to TRBJ2-1, with D possibly matching TRBD2 (5 bases). This CDR3 comprises 14 residues. With 4 bases removed from V and 0 bases from J, the gap between germline ends came to 7 bases. CDR1 SGHDN and CDR2 FVKESK come from the germline V gene. The CDR3 nucleotides read TGTGCCAGCAGCCGAACTAGCTCCTACAATGAGCAGTTCTTC. Its translation: CASSRTSSYNEQFF.

This clone appeared a few times. V usage is TRBV10-3 and J usage is TRBJ1-2; 7 bases fit TRBD1. CDR3 length: 13 amino acids. Germline V CDR1 and CDR2: ENHRY, SYGVKD. V shed 5 bases and J 5 bases; nucleotides not matched to a gene: 5. Here the CDR3 DNA reads TGTGCCATCAGTCCCCAGGGGGGATATGGCTACACCTTC. The encoded protein is CAISPQGGYGYTF.

V and J are TRBV7-9 and TRBJ2-3, with a tentative D call TRBD2 (6 bases). This CDR3 is built from 16 residues. Germline lookup yields CDR1 SEHNR and CDR2 FQNEAQ (reference sequence). Trimming took 5 bases from V and 0 from J, leaving 15 bases between them. CDR3 amino acids: CASSPRGGASTDTQYF. In DNA, the CDR3 is TGTGCCAGCAGCCCCCGCGGCGGGGCTAGCACAGATACGCAGTATTTT.

V gene TRBV27 combines with J gene TRBJ2-7; possibly TRBD1 for D (5 bases). The CDR3 is 13 amino acids. V lost 7 bases, J lost 0 bases, and 10 bases lay in between. From germline, CDR1 is MNHEY and CDR2 SMNVEV (reference sequence). CDR3 DNA: TGTGCCAGCAAGTTCGACAGCTCCTACGAGCAGTACTTC. It translates to CASKFDSSYEQYF.

The V gene is TRBV5-4, the J gene TRBJ2-7; D perhaps matches TRBD2 (5 bases). This CDR3 contains 12 residues. Between the trimmed V and J ends, which lost 3 bases and 2 bases, there was a span of 6 bases. Germline V gene sequence: CDR1 SGHNT, CDR2 YYREEE (reference sequence). This CDR3 reads CASSSGAYEQYF. In nucleotides, the CDR3 is TGTGCCAGCAGCTCCGGGGCCTACGAGCAGTACTTC.

This clone was seen only a few times. The chain uses TRBV7-9 and TRBJ2-5; 7 nucleotides match TRBD1. This CDR3 is built from 15 residues. Germline loops: CDR1 SEHNR, CDR2 FQNEAQ (reference sequence). Losses at the gene ends were 1 base for V and 0 bases for J; bases not matched to a gene: 2. CDR3 nucleotide sequence: TGTGCCAGCAGCTTAGGACAGGGACACCAAGAGACCCAGTACTTC. Translation: CASSLGQGHQETQYF.

In its sample, this clone was seen a few times. V usage is TRBV6-1 and J usage is TRBJ1-2, with 8 bases aligning to TRBD1. In germline, CDR1 is MNHNS, CDR2 SASEGT. V was clipped by 1 base and J by 2 bases; unmatched bases: 9. This CDR3 comprises 17 residues. CDR3 loop: CASSEGDRRALNYGYTF. In nucleotides, the CDR3 is TGTGCCAGCAGTGAAGGGGACAGGAGAGCATTAAACTATGGCTACACCTTC.

V usage is TRBV4-1 and J usage is TRBJ2-3, with 9 bases lining up with TRBD1. CDR3 length: 17 amino acids. The V and J ends lost 3 bases and 4 bases, in that order; junction bases with no gene match: 11. From germline, CDR1 is MGHRA and CDR2 YSYEKL. The CDR3 reads CASSQRAWDRVPDTQYF. DNA for the CDR3: TGCGCCAGCAGCCAGCGAGCGTGGGACAGGGTCCCAGATACGCAGTATTTT.

This clone was seen more than once but under ten times. Other nucleotide sequences from this sample produce the same CDR3. The chain combines TRBV9 with TRBJ1-2, with 7 bases lining up with TRBD1. Germline CDR1 is SGDLS and CDR2 is YYNGEE. V trimming: 3 bases; J trimming: 2 bases; junction bases outside the gene matches: 1. The CDR3 spans 13 residues. The CDR3 sequence: CASSATGNYGYTF. CDR3 nucleotide sequence: TGTGCCAGCAGCGCGACAGGGAACTATGGCTACACCTTC. The full variable domain, its missing parts supplied by reference TRBV9 and TRBJ1-2, is DSGVTQTPKHLITATGQRVTLRCSPRSGDLSVYWYQQSLDQGLQFLIQYYNGEERAKGNILERFSAQQFPDLHSELNLSSLELGDSALYFCASSATGNYGYTFGSGTRLTVV.

This clone turned up a few times. The chain carries TRBV2 and TRBJ2-2; either TRBD1 or TRBD2 may fit D (5 bases each). The V gene's germline CDR1 is SNHLY and CDR2 FYNNEI. V lost 8 bases and J 0 bases, leaving 13 bases between the germline ends. This CDR3 has 15 amino acids. CDR3 residues: CASGTGTPNTGELFF. The CDR3, as DNA: TGTGCCAGCGGAACCGGGACCCCGAACACCGGGGAGCTGTTTTTT.

This clone turned up a few times. The chain uses TRBV11-1 and TRBJ2-1, with D perhaps TRBD1 or TRBD2 (5 bases each). With 5 bases removed from V and 3 bases from J, the gap between germline ends came to 14 bases. Germline lookup yields CDR1 SGHAT and CDR2 FQDESV (reference sequence). The CDR3 loop spans 15 amino acids. The CDR3 loop reads CASSLEGGGYNEQFF. The CDR3 DNA reads TGTGCCAGCAGCCTTGAGGGTGGGGGCTACAATGAGCAGTTCTTC.

This clone has a handful of counts. The chain links TRBV5-6 to TRBJ2-4, with D possibly called TRBD1 or TRBD2 (5 bases each). The CDR3 contains 15 residues. Germline-derived CDR1 and CDR2 are SGHDT and YYEEEE. V lost 4 bases and J 1 base, leaving 12 bases between the germline ends. CDR3 sequence (DNA): TGTGCCAGCAGCGGGGCGGGTGAGGCCAAAAACATTCAGTACTTC. Amino acids: CASSGAGEAKNIQYF.

This chain joins TRBV10-3 and TRBJ1-2; TRBD1 might be the D (5 bases). V shed 3 bases and J shed 1 base, with 9 bases lying between them. This CDR3 has 14 residues. CDR1 and CDR2 from the germline V gene are ENHRY and SYGVKD. The CDR3 is CAISDIQVNYGYTF. In DNA form, the CDR3 reads TGTGCCATCAGTGACATACAGGTTAACTATGGCTACACCTTC.

This clone was recorded a few times. This chain uses TRBV7-2 with TRBJ2-3, with D tentatively TRBD2 (6 bases). The CDR3 runs to 14 residues. The germline V gene encodes CDR1 SGHTA and CDR2 FQGNSA. Trimming pared 4 bases from V and 5 bases from J, leaving 13 bases between. Here the CDR3 DNA reads TGTGCCAGCAGCTCCGCGCGGGGATTAGATACGCAGTATTTT. Protein: CASSSARGLDTQYF.

This clone was observed a few times. The chain links TRBV19 to TRBJ2-1; TRBD2 matches at 11 bases. Germline V CDR1 and CDR2: LNHDA, SQIVND (reference sequence). Trimming at V came to 0 bases and at J to 8 bases, leaving 12 bases not matched to a gene. This CDR3 region has 18 residues. CDR3 DNA sequence: TGTGCCAGTAGTATAGAAGTTAGCGGGAGGGCCCGGTCCGATGAGCAGTTCTTC. Translated: CASSIEVSGRARSDEQFF.

The V and J genes are TRBV30 and TRBJ2-3; possibly TRBD2 for D (7 bases). The germline V gene encodes CDR1 GTSNPN and CDR2 SVGIG (reference sequence). CDR3 length: 14 amino acids. V was pared by 5 bases and J by 7 bases, with 19 bases between. For the CDR3, the DNA is TGTGCCTGGGAACCGGGACGGGGGGCGAATACGCAGTATTTT. Encoded protein: CAWEPGRGANTQYF.

This clone appeared a few times. This chain connects TRBV27 to TRBJ2-1; no firm D call. The V gene's germline CDR1 is MNHEY and CDR2 SMNVEV (reference sequence). The CDR3 runs 15 residues. Deletions cut 2 bases from V and 6 bases from J, with 14 bases between. The CDR3 DNA reads TGTGCCAGCAGTTTAGAATCGGTAAGGCGCAATGAGCAGTTCTTC. This codes for CASSLESVRRNEQFF.

In its sample, this clone was seen a few times. The chain links TRBV25-1 to TRBJ1-4; no definite D call. There are 15 residues in the CDR3. Germline CDR1 and CDR2: MGHDK and SYGVNS. Trimming took off 1 base at V and 5 bases at J, with 11 bases between the two ends. DNA of the CDR3: TGTGCCAGCAGTGAATTTAGGCTTGCGAATGAAAAACTGTTTTTT. This gives the protein CASSEFRLANEKLFF.

In its sample, this clone was seen a few times. The rearrangement links TRBV4-3 to TRBJ2-2; TRBD1 aligns across 8 bases. From germline, CDR1 is LGHNA and CDR2 YSLEER. The CDR3 is made up of 16 amino acids. The ends lost 4 bases at V and 4 bases at J; junction bases unmatched: 8. For the CDR3, the DNA is TGCGCCAGCAGCCTTGACAGGGGCCGCTCCACCGGGGAGCTGTTTTTT. Its translation is CASSLDRGRSTGELFF.

This clone was observed a few times. The chain is built from TRBV11-2 and TRBJ1-1; D unresolved. Trimming took 2 bases from V and 2 from J, leaving 6 bases between them. Per germline, CDR1 SGHAT and CDR2 FQNNGV. This CDR3 comprises 13 residues. CDR3 bases: TGTGCCAGCAGCTTAATGGCTAACACTGAAGCTTTCTTT. This gives the protein CASSLMANTEAFF. Full variable domain (outside the CDR3, taken from reference TRBV11-2 and TRBJ1-1): EAGVAQSPRYKIIEKRQSVAFWCNPISGHATLYWYQQILGQGPKLLIQFQNNGVVDDSQLPKDRFSAERLKGVDSTLKIQPAKLEDSAVYLCASSLMANTEAFFGQGTRLTVV.

This clone was counted only a few times. The chain employs TRBV9 and TRBJ2-1; D may be TRBD2 (6 bases). With 4 bases removed from V and 0 bases from J, the gap between germline ends came to 17 bases. The CDR3 has 17 residues. Germline CDR1 is SGDLS and CDR2 is YYNGEE. CDR3: CASSPPGGVHSYNEQFF. As DNA, the CDR3 is TGTGCCAGCAGCCCCCCCGGAGGGGTGCACTCCTACAATGAGCAGTTCTTC.

As DNA, the CDR3 is TGTGCCAGCATTGGCGGAGCGAGAGACAATGAGCAGTTCTTC. Translation: CASIGGARDNEQFF. J is TRBJ2-1 and V is TRBV7-9, with D unclear. Deletions cut 7 bases from V and 5 bases from J, with 15 bases between. This CDR3 spans 14 amino acids. Germline V gene sequence: CDR1 SEHNR, CDR2 FQNEAQ (reference sequence).

The rearrangement links TRBV7-8 to TRBJ2-7; tentative D call: TRBD2 (5 bases). Trimming took 2 bases from V and 2 from J, leaving 10 bases between them. The CDR3 is made up of 14 amino acids. The germline V gene encodes CDR1 SGHVS and CDR2 FQNEAQ. CDR3 nucleotide sequence: TGTGCCAGCAGCTTATCCGGGGAAGCCTACGAGCAGTACTTC. It is translated as CASSLSGEAYEQYF.

V is TRBV29-1 and J is TRBJ1-2; D possibly corresponds to TRBD1 (5 bases). The germline gives CDR1 SQVTM, CDR2 ANQGSEA. Trimming left V 6 bases short and J 0 bases short, with 14 bases between. The CDR3 is 14 amino acids. The chain's CDR3 is CSVVDRQTNYGYTF. Written as DNA, the CDR3 is TGCAGCGTCGTAGACAGACAAACTAACTATGGCTACACCTTC.

This clone occurred many times. The V and J genes are TRBV14 and TRBJ2-5, with D tentatively TRBD1 (6 bases). The V gene lost 4 bases and the J gene lost 2 bases, with 8 bases spanning the gap. This CDR3 has 13 amino acids. Germline values: CDR1 SGHDN, CDR2 FVKESK. The CDR3 sequence: CASSLGQQETQYF. CDR3 sequence (DNA): TGTGCCAGCAGCCTTGGACAGCAAGAGACCCAGTACTTC. Variable domain in full (rest from reference TRBV14 and TRBJ2-5): EAGVTQFPSHSVIEKGQTVTLRCDPISGHDNLYWYRRVMGKEIKFLLHFVKESKQDESGMPNNRFLAERTGGTYSTLKVQPAELEDSGVYFCASSLGQQETQYFGPGTRLLVL.

The J gene is TRBJ2-1, the V gene TRBV10-3; TRBD2 matches at 9 bases. The length of the CDR3 is 13 residues. The ends lost 6 bases at V and 6 bases at J; junction bases unmatched: 3. Germline V lookup: CDR1 ENHRY, CDR2 SYGVKD. CDR3 in DNA: TGTGCCATCAGAATAGCGGGAGCCAATGAGCAGTTCTTC. It yields the protein CAIRIAGANEQFF.

V is TRBV30 and J is TRBJ2-3, with D perhaps given as TRBD1 or TRBD2 (5 bases each). The CDR3 totals 16 residues. From germline, CDR1 is GTSNPN and CDR2 SVGIG (reference sequence). V lost 0 bases to trimming and J lost 1 base, with 14 bases between them. The DNA for the CDR3 is TGTGCCTGGAGTGTACCGTATAGGGGACGCACAGATACGCAGTATTTT. Amino acids: CAWSVPYRGRTDTQYF.

This clone turned up a few times. The V gene is TRBV7-2, the J gene TRBJ2-3; D is unresolved. The V end lost 4 bases, the J end lost 1 base, and 6 bases lay between the germline ends. CDR3 length: 13 residues. CDR1 and CDR2 from the germline V gene are SGHTA and FQGNSA. CDR3 in amino acids: CASSSAGTDTQYF. The CDR3 DNA follows: TGTGCCAGCAGCTCGGCTGGCACAGATACGCAGTATTTT.

This clone was observed a handful of times. The CDR3 loop is CASGPLAGGTQYF. The CDR3 nucleotides read TGTGCTAGTGGTCCCCTGGCGGGGGGAACGCAGTATTTT. The V gene is TRBV12-5, the J gene TRBJ2-3; 8 nucleotides match TRBD2. Losses at the gene ends were 5 bases for V and 9 bases for J; bases not matched to a gene: 7. This CDR3 is built from 13 residues. The germline V gene has CDR1 LGHNT and CDR2 FRNRAP.